The 21 T cell receptor beta chains presented below share a single source sample, sequenced in a study of blood T cell repertoires in COVID-19. The repertoire was sequenced with immunoSEQ multiplex PCR; TCRdb's copy has only in-frame clones and lacks some. In the table there are 160,000 or so clones, around 83% of which are singletons. The sequenced sample consisted of peripheral blood. All receptors derive from a woman aged 50 to 60 with COVID-19, enrolled during active disease.

This rearrangement joins TRBV11-3 to TRBJ2-2; TRBD2 matches 8 bases. Trimming removed 3 bases from V and 7 bases from J; junction bases left unmatched: 7. Germline V gives CDR1 SGHNT, CDR2 YENEEA. This CDR3 has 15 residues. The CDR3 protein is CASSLFGGADGELFF. CDR3 coding DNA: TGTGCCAGCAGCTTGTTCGGGGGGGCCGACGGGGAGCTGTTTTTT.

The gene calls are TRBV27 and TRBJ2-5; TRBD2 agrees at 13 bases. The trim removed 0 bases at V and 5 bases at J, leaving 3 bases unmatched. The CDR3 contains 16 residues. Germline CDR1 and CDR2: MNHEY and SMNVEV (reference sequence). DNA for the CDR3: TGTGCCAGCAGTTTATCCGGACTAGCGGGGGCGGAGACCCAGTACTTC. Amino acids: CASSLSGLAGAETQYF.

V gene TRBV7-9 combines with J gene TRBJ1-4, with TRBD1 as a possible D gene (6 bases). The V end lost 2 bases, the J end lost 3 bases, and 13 bases lay between the germline ends. From germline, CDR1 is SEHNR and CDR2 FQNEAQ (reference sequence). The CDR3 has 16 amino acids. The CDR3 nucleotides are TGTGCCAGCAGCTTATCGGGGGGGCTGGCTAATGAAAAACTGTTTTTT. This encodes CASSLSGGLANEKLFF.

This chain uses TRBV3-1 (or the pseudogene TRBV3-2) with TRBJ2-7; perhaps TRBD1 as D (5 bases). Trimming pared 8 bases from V and 0 bases from J, leaving 8 bases between. CDR1 is LGHDT, CDR2 YNNKEL, per germline (reference sequence). The CDR3 is 12 amino acids. This chain's CDR3 is CASLDNSYEQYF. CDR3 bases: TGTGCCAGCCTGGACAACTCCTACGAGCAGTACTTC.

This chain links TRBV30 with TRBJ1-3; maybe TRBD1 (5 bases). The germline CDR1 and CDR2 sequences are GTSNPN and SVGIG (reference sequence). Trimming took 2 bases from V and 8 from J, leaving 19 bases between them. The CDR3 sequence is 15 residues long. The CDR3 is CAWSPEVKGLYTIYF. Written as DNA, the CDR3 is TGTGCCTGGAGTCCCGAAGTGAAGGGGTTGTACACCATATATTTT.

This clone occurred a few times. The rearrangement links TRBV28 to TRBJ1-5; tentative D call: TRBD1 (5 bases). Trimming shortened V by 8 bases and J by 0 bases, and 17 bases separated the two germline ends. This CDR3 contains 16 residues. CDR1 and CDR2 from the germline V gene are MDHEN and SYDVKM. The DNA for the CDR3 is TGTGCCAGCCGCTTTGGGGGAGGGAATAGCAATCAGCCCCAGCATTTT. It specifies CASRFGGGNSNQPQHF.

The chain combines TRBV5-1 with TRBJ2-7, with 11 bases lining up with TRBD2. CDR3 length equals 19 residues. CDR1 and CDR2 (germline): SGHRS, YFSETQ. V dropped 10 bases and J dropped 0; count of bases not matched to a gene: 21. The CDR3 loop is CAGTNPLAGGSYSSYEQYF. The CDR3 DNA is TGCGCCGGCACCAATCCGCTAGCGGGGGGTTCTTATAGCTCCTACGAGCAGTACTTC.

The V gene is TRBV4-1, the J gene TRBJ1-5; maybe TRBD1 (5 bases). This CDR3 has 17 residues. The ends were cut back, 0 bases at V and 0 bases at J, with 12 bases in the middle. CDR1 is MGHRA and CDR2 is YSYEKL in the germline V gene. In nucleotides, the CDR3 is TGCGCCAGCAGCCAAGACGGCGGGGCCTATAGCAATCAGCCCCAGCATTTT. Protein product: CASSQDGGAYSNQPQHF.

The chain links TRBV2 to TRBJ1-2; 8 bases align to TRBD1. Per germline, CDR1 SNHLY and CDR2 FYNNEI. This CDR3 has 15 residues. The junction had 8 bases not matched to a gene; V was cut back by 5 bases and J by 3 bases. The CDR3 DNA is TGTGCCAGCAGTCCGGGACAGGCCCTGTACTATGGCTACACCTTC. This translates into CASSPGQALYYGYTF.

The gene calls are TRBV6-5 and TRBJ2-2; 10 bases match TRBD1. Germline V CDR1 and CDR2: MNHEY, SVGAGI. The J segment lost 5 bases and the V segment lost 11 bases, leaving 5 bases of the junction unmatched. The CDR3 is 13 amino acids. The CDR3 DNA reads as TGTGCCGGAAGACAGGGGGCAACCGGGGAGCTGTTTTTT. Encoded protein: CAGRQGATGELFF.

The V and J genes are TRBV2 and TRBJ2-2, with D hard to call. Trimming pared 4 bases from V and 1 base from J, leaving 4 bases between. Germline lookup yields CDR1 SNHLY and CDR2 FYNNEI. CDR3 length equals 13 residues. CDR3 in amino acids: CASSAENTGELFF. CDR3 nucleotides: TGTGCCAGCAGTGCAGAGAACACCGGGGAGCTGTTTTTT. Using reference TRBV2 and TRBJ2-2 for the parts outside the CDR3, the full variable domain is EPEVTQTPSHQVTQMGQEVILRCVPISNHLYFYWYRQILGQKVEFLVSFYNNEISEKSEIFDDQFSVERPDGSNFTLKIRSTKLEDSAMYFCASSAENTGELFFGEGSRLTVL.

The V call is TRBV29-1, the J call TRBJ1-2, with a tentative D call TRBD1 (5 bases). From germline, CDR1 is SQVTM and CDR2 ANQGSEA. Trimming removed 6 bases at V and 7 bases at J, with 15 bases between. CDR3 size: 12 residues. CDR3 in DNA: TGCAGCGTCGACAAGACAGTATCTGGCTACACCTTC. Translating gives CSVDKTVSGYTF.

V gene TRBV6-1 combines with J gene TRBJ2-5, with 9 bases fitting TRBD1. Unmatched junction bases numbered 5, after V lost 4 bases and J lost 5 bases. Germline CDR1 reads MNHNS; CDR2 reads SASEGT. This CDR3 comprises 14 residues. The DNA of the CDR3 is TGTGCCAGCAGTGGACAGGGGGGTTACGAGACCCAGTACTTC. Encoded protein: CASSGQGGYETQYF.

The chain links TRBV10-1 to TRBJ2-7; maybe TRBD1 (6 bases). Germline-derived CDR1 and CDR2 are WNHNN and SYGVQD (reference sequence). The CDR3 sequence is 15 residues long. V lost 2 bases and J lost 7, with 18 bases in between. The CDR3 nucleotides are TGCGCCAGCAGTGAGCGAGGCAGGGGAGCGGATGAGCAGTACTTC. Protein product: CASSERGRGADEQYF.

The chain has TRBV18 and TRBJ2-3, with 9 bases that match TRBD2. Germline CDR1 reads KGHSH; CDR2 reads LQKENI. There are 16 residues in the CDR3. V lost 3 bases to trimming and J lost 6 bases; unmatched junction nucleotides: 10. The CDR3 loop reads CASSPASGARSDTQYF. The CDR3 coding sequence is TGTGCCAGCTCACCGGCTAGCGGGGCCCGTAGTGATACGCAGTATTTT.

The chain is built from TRBV30 and TRBJ2-1; the D gene is possibly TRBD1 (7 bases). The CDR3 length is 15 residues. The V end lost 5 bases, the J end lost 3 bases, and 17 bases lay between the germline ends. The germline CDR1 and CDR2 sequences are GTSNPN and SVGIG (reference sequence). CDR3 coding DNA: TGTGCCTGGGTCAGGGGGGCAGGGCACTACAATGAGCAGTTCTTC. This translates into CAWVRGAGHYNEQFF.

The chain couples TRBV7-9 to TRBJ2-3; 9 bases map to TRBD2. V dropped 6 bases and J dropped 2; count of bases not matched to a gene: 12. The CDR3 totals 17 residues. From germline, CDR1 is SEHNR and CDR2 FQNEAQ (reference sequence). In DNA, the CDR3 is TGTGCCAGCAGACTCCTCAGTCCTAGCGGGGACACAGATACGCAGTATTTT. It specifies CASRLLSPSGDTDTQYF.

The chain employs TRBV7-2 and TRBJ1-2, with D possibly being TRBD1 (5 bases). The CDR3 covers 15 residues. Germline V CDR1 and CDR2: SGHTA, FQGNSA. V dropped 3 bases and J dropped 5 bases, with 16 bases sitting between them. The CDR3 loop is CASSFGSVQVYGYTF. In nucleotides, the CDR3 is TGTGCCAGCAGCTTCGGTTCGGTACAGGTTTATGGCTACACCTTC.

This clone was picked up one time. This sequence joins TRBV5-1 and TRBJ2-5; 8 bases are shared with TRBD2. V trimming: 0 bases; J trimming: 2 bases; junction bases outside the gene matches: 6. Germline V gene lookup returns CDR1 SGHRS and CDR2 YFSETQ. The CDR3 is 16 residues long. In DNA form, the CDR3 reads TGCGCCAGCAGCTTGGGAAGCGGGGGCGTACAAGAGACCCAGTACTTC. It encodes CASSLGSGGVQETQYF.

The gene calls are TRBV15 and TRBJ2-1; TRBD1 matches 8 bases. J gave up 4 bases and V 1 base, and 6 bases lay outside the gene matches. Germline V CDR1 and CDR2: LNHNV, YYDKDF (reference sequence). The CDR3 extends over 16 amino acids. The CDR3 region has the DNA TGTGCCACCAGCAGAGTTTCGGACAGGGAGTACAATGAGCAGTTCTTC. Translated, it gives CATSRVSDREYNEQFF.

The chain employs TRBV3-1 (or the pseudogene TRBV3-2) and TRBJ1-4; D call uncertain. Germline V gene lookup returns CDR1 LGHDT and CDR2 YNNKEL (reference sequence). This CDR3 spans 16 amino acids. V lost 1 base, J lost 0 bases, and 9 bases lay in between. The CDR3: CASSQVSSTTNEKLFF. DNA for the CDR3: TGTGCCAGCAGCCAAGTCTCTAGCACAACTAATGAAAAACTGTTTTTT.